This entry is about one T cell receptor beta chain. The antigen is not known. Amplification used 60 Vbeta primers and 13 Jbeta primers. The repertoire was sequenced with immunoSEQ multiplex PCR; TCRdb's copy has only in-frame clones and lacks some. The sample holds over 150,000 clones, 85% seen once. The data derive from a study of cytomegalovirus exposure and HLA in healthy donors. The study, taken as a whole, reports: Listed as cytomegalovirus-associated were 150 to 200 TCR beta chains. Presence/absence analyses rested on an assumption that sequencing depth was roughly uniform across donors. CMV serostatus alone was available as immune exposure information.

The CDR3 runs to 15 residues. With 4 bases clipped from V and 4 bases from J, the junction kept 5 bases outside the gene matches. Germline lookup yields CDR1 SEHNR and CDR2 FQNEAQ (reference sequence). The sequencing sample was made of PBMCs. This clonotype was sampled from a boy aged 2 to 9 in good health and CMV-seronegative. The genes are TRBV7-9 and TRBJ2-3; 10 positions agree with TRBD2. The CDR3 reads CASSSSSGSADTQYF. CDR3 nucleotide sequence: TGTGCCAGCAGCTCCTCTAGCGGGAGCGCAGATACGCAGTATTTT.